In its sample, the clone carrying this T cell receptor beta chain was seen a few times. Template material for amplifying TCR beta CDR3 regions consisted of RNA transcripts. A first-round RT-PCR of the TCR CDR3 used the HTBI primer set. MiXCR was run by TCRdb on the multiplex PCR reads, yielding one entry per CDR3 protein. The sample shows hundreds of thousands of distinct CDR3 sequences, roughly a sixth of them seen only once. This entry belongs to a study of T cells in Graves' hyperthyroidism and ophthalmopathy. Germline CDR1 LGHNT, CDR2 FRNRAP. This CDR3 region has 15 residues. V gave up 5 bases and J gave up 0 bases, with 11 bases separating them.

The sample was blood. The TCR originated in a woman between 50 and 59 years old with Graves' hyperthyroidism that later progressed to Graves' ophthalmopathy. The chain is built from TRBV12-5 and TRBJ1-3, with D hard to call. CDR3 sequence: CASGTDTVSGNTIYF. The CDR3, as DNA: TGTGCTAGTGGTACCGACACTGTCTCTGGAAACACCATATATTTT.